This T cell receptor beta chain was documented in a study of CD8 T cells in ankylosing spondylitis (dated by TCRdb to the late 2010s). Study-wide context: The study set out to find disease-linked TCR variants by profiling T cell receptor beta repertoires in ankylosing spondylitis patients and healthy donors. Peripheral blood was sampled, and synovial fluid was additionally collected from ankylosing spondylitis patients. The whole study cohort included about a hundred healthy donors and 20 to 25 ankylosing spondylitis patients. What the research found in general, with its limitations: Blood from ankylosing spondylitis patients appeared to be characterized by a TCR beta motif composed of under ten highly homologous amino acid variants. Some motif variants were previously reported in synovial fluid and blood of reactive arthritis patients, suggesting common disease-initiation mechanisms. A CD8+ phenotype was shown by the disease-linked clones, which were found at relatively low frequencies in peripheral blood. Significant enrichment of the disease-linked clones was reported in matched synovial fluid samples from ankylosing spondylitis patients.

Reading from cysteine to phenylalanine, the CDR3 counts 15 amino acids. The CDR3 DNA has 45 bases and is translated from base 1. Per the germline V gene, ENHRY is the CDR1 and SYGVKD is the CDR2. Trimming takes 4 bases off V and 5 bases off J; junction bases not matched to a gene: 5. A note on this clonotype: It has no known antigen specificity. One base away there is no much larger clone; base qualities are not given.

The data were produced on an Illumina HiSeq 2500. Quantitative 5'-RACE with molecular barcodes was used to prepare TCR beta libraries. As for the authors' bioinformatics: A new computational method based on a probabilistic model of VDJ rearrangement was used to identify disease-linked TCR variants. TCRdb took the public reads, trimmed them with fastp at Q25, ran MiXCR for clone calling and kept in-frame beta chains. Under each unique CDR3 protein, matching rows form one entry showing the most common genes and DNA. The V and J calls shown here were made by TCRdb, not taken from the authors' results. In all, the sample holds 250,000 or so distinct CDR3 sequences, and roughly 25% of those were seen once. The ten largest clones take up roughly 0.67% of the sample.

This clonotype was sampled from a male donor with ankylosing spondylitis or in good health (not recorded which). This sequence uses TRBV10-3 and TRBJ2-1; 10 middle bases align to TRBD1. Source material: blood, either unsorted or a sorted T cell fraction (not recorded which). In nucleotides, the sequence is TGTGCCATCAGTGGGGACAGGGGAGGGGACAATGAGCAGTTCTTC. This sequence encodes CAISGDRGGDNEQFF.